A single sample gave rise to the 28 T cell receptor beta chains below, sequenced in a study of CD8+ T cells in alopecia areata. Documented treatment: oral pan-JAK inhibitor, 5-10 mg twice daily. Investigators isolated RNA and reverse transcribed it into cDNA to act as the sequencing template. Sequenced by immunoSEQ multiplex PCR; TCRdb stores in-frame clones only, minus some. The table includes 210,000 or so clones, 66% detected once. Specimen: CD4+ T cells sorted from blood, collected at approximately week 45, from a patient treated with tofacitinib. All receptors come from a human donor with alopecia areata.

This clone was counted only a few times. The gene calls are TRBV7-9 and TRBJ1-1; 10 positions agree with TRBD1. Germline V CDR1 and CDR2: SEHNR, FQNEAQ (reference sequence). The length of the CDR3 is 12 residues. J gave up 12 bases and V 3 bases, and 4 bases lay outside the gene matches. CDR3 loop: CASSFGQGETFF. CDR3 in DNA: TGTGCCAGCAGCTTCGGACAGGGGGAAACTTTCTTT.

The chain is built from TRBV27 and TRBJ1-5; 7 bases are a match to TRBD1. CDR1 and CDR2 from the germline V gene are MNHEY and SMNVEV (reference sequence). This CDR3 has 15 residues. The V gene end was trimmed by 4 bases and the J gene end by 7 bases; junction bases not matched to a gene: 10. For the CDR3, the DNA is TGTGCCAGCAGTTCGACAGGGTCGGCGAGACAGCCCCAGCATTTT. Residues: CASSSTGSARQPQHF.

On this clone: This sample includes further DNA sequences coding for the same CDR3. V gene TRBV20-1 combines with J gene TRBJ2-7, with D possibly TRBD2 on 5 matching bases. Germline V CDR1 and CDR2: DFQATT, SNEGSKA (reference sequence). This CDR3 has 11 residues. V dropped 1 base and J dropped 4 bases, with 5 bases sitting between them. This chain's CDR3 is CSARGGYEQYF. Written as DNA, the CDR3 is TGCAGTGCTAGAGGAGGGTACGAGCAGTACTTC.

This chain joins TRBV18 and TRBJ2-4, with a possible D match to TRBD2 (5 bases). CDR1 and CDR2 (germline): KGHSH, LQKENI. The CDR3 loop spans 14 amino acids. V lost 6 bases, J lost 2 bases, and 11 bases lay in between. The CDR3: CASSGGLSKNIQYF. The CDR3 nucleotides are TGTGCCAGCTCTGGTGGACTCTCCAAAAACATTCAGTACTTC.

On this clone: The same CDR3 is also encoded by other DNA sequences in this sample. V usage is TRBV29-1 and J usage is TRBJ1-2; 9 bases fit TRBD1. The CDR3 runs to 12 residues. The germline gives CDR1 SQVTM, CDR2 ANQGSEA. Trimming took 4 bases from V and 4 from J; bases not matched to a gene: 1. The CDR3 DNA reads TGCAGCGTTGGGGGACAGGGCTATGGCTACACCTTC. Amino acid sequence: CSVGGQGYGYTF.

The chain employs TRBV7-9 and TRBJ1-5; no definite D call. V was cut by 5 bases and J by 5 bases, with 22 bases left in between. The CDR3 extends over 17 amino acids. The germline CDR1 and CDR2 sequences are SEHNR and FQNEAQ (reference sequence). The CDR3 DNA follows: TGTGCCAGCAGCACCGGATCGTTGGCCGCCGACGATCAGCCCCAGCATTTT. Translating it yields CASSTGSLAADDQPQHF.

CDR3 residues: CSVGEGVYEQYF. In DNA, the CDR3 is TGCAGCGTTGGGGAGGGGGTCTACGAGCAGTACTTC. The genes are TRBV29-1 and TRBJ2-7; weak D call: TRBD2 (7 bases). V dropped 4 bases and J dropped 3 bases, with 10 bases sitting between them. Germline V CDR1 and CDR2: SQVTM, ANQGSEA. CDR3 length: 12 residues.

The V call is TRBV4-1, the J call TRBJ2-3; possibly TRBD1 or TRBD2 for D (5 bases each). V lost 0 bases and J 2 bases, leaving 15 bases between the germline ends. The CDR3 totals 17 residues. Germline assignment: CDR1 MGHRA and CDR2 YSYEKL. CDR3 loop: CASSQDEGSRSTDTQYF. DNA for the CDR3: TGCGCCAGCAGCCAAGATGAGGGGTCCCGTTCCACAGATACGCAGTATTTT.

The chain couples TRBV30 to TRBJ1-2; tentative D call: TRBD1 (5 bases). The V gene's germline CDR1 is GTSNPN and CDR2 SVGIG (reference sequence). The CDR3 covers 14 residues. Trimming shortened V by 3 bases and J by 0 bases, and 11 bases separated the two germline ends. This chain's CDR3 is CAWRRGDTNYGYTF. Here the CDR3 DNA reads TGTGCCTGGAGACGAGGGGATACTAACTATGGCTACACCTTC.

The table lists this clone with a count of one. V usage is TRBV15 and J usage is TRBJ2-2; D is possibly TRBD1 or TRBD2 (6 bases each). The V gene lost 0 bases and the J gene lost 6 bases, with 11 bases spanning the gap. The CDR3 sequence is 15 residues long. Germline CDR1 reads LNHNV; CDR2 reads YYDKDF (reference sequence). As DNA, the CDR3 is TGTGCCACCAGCAGAGAAGGAAGGGGGGCCGGGGAGCTGTTTTTT. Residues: CATSREGRGAGELFF.

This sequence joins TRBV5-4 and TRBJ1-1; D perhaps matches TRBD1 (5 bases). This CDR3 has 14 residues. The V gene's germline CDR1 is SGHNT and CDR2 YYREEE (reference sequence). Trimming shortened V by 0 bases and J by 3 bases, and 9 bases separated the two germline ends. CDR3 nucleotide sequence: TGTGCCAGCAGCTTGGCCGACAGATACACTGAAGCTTTCTTT. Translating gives CASSLADRYTEAFF.

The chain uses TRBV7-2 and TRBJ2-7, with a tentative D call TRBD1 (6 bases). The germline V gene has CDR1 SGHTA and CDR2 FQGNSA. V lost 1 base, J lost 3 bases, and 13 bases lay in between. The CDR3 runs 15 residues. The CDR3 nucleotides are TGTGCCAGCAGCTTAGACAGGGTACCGGGCTACGAGCAGTACTTC. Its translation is CASSLDRVPGYEQYF. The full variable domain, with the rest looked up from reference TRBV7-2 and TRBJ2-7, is GAGVSQSPSNKVTEKGKDVELRCDPISGHTALYWYRQSLGQGLEFLIYFQGNSAPDKSGLPSDRFSAERTGGSVSTLTIQRTQQEDSAVYLCASSLDRVPGYEQYFGPGTRLTVT.

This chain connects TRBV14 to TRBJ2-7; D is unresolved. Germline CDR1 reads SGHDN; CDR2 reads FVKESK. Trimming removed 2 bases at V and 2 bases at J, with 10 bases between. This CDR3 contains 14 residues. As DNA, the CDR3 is TGTGCCAGCAGCCAAAACAGATTTACCTACGAGCAGTACTTC. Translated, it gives CASSQNRFTYEQYF.

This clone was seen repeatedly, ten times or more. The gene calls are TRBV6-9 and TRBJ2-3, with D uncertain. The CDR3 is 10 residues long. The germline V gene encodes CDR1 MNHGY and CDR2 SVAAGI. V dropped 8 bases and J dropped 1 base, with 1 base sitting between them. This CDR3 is CASRTDTQYF. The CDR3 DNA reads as TGTGCCAGCCGCACAGATACGCAGTATTTT.

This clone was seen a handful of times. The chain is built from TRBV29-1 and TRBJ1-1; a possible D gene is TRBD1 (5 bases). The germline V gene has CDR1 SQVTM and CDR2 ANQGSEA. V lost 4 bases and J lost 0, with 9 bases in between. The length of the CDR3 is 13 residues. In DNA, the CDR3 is TGCAGCGTTGGACAGAAGATGAACACTGAAGCTTTCTTT. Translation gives CSVGQKMNTEAFF.

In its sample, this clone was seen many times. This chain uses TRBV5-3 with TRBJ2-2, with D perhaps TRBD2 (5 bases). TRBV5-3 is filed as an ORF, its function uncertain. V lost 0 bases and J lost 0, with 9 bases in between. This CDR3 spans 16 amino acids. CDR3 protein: CARSLEAETNTGELFF. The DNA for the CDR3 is TGTGCCAGAAGCTTGGAAGCGGAGACGAACACCGGGGAGCTGTTTTTT.

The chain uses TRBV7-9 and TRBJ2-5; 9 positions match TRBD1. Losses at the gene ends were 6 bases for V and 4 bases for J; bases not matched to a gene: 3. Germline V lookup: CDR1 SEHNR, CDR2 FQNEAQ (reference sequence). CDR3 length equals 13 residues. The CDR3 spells CASSRTGVETQYF. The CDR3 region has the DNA TGTGCCAGCAGTAGGACAGGGGTAGAGACCCAGTACTTC. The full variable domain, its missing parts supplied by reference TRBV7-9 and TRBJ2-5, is DTGVSQNPRHKITKRGQNVTFRCDPISEHNRLYWYRQTLGQGPEFLTYFQNEAQLEKSRLLSDRFSAERPKGSFSTLEIQRTEQGDSAMYLCASSRTGVETQYFGPGTRLLVL.

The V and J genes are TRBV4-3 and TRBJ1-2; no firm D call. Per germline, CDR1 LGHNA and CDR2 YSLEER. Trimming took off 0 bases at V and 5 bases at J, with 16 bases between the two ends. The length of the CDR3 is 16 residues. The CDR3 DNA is TGCGCCAGCAGCCAAGATACACAGTCCAAGACGTATGGCTACACCTTC. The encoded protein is CASSQDTQSKTYGYTF.

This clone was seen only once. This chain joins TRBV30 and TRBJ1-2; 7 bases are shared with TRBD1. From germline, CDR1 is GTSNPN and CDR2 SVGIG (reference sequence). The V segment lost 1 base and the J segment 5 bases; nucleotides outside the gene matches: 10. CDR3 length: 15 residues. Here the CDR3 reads CAWSGTPTGKYGYTF. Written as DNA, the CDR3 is TGTGCCTGGAGTGGAACACCGACAGGGAAATATGGCTACACCTTC.

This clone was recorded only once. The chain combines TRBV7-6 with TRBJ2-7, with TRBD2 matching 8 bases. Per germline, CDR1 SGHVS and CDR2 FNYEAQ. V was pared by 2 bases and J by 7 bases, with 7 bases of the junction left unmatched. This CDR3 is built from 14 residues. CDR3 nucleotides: TGTGCCAGCAGCTTACAAGCGGGGGCCGATGAGCAGTACTTC. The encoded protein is CASSLQAGADEQYF.

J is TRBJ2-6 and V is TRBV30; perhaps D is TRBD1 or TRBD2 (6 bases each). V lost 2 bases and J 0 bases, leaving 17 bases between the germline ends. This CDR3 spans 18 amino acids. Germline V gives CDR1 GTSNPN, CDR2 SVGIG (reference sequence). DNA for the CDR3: TGTGCCTGGAGTCCCGGAGGGGGTATCTACTCTGGGGCCAACGTCCTGACTTTC. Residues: CAWSPGGGIYSGANVLTF.

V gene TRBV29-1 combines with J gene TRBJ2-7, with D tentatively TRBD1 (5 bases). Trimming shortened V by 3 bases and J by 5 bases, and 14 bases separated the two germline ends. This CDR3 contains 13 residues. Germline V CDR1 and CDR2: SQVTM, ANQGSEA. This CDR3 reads CSVEVLPGNEQYF. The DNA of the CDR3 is TGCAGCGTTGAGGTGCTGCCAGGGAACGAGCAGTACTTC.

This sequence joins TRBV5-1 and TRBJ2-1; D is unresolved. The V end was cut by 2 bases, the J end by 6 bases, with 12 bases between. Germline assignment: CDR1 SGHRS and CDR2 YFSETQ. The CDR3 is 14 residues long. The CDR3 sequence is CASSFGALSNEQFF. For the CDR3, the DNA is TGCGCCAGCAGCTTTGGAGCGTTGTCCAATGAGCAGTTCTTC.

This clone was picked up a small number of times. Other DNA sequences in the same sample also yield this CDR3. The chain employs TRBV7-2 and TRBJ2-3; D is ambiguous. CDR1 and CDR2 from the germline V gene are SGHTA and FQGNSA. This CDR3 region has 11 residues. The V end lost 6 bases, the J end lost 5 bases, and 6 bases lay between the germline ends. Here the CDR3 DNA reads TGTGCCAGCAGTTCTTTAGATACGCAGTATTTT. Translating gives CASSSLDTQYF.

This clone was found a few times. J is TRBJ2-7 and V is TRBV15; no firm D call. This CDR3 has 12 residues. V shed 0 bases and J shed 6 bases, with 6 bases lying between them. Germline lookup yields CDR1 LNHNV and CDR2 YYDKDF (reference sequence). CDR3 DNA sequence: TGTGCCACCAGCAGAGATCACGGCGAGCAGTACTTC. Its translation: CATSRDHGEQYF.

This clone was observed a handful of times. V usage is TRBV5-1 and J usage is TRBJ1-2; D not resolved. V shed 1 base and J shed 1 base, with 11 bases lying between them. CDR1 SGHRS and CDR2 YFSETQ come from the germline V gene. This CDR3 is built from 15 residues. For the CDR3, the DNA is TGCGCCAGCAGCTTGACGGAGGGAATTAACTATGGCTACACCTTC. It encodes CASSLTEGINYGYTF.

CDR3 DNA: TGTGCCAGCAGCGGAACCGGGACTAGCGGGGGGGCCTCAGATACGCAGTATTTT. Its protein is CASSGTGTSGGASDTQYF. This chain uses TRBV5-6 with TRBJ2-3; 16 positions match TRBD2. The CDR3 consists of 18 residues. V was pared by 4 bases and J by 4 bases, with 9 bases of the junction left unmatched. Germline V gene data show CDR1 as SGHDT and CDR2 as YYEEEE.

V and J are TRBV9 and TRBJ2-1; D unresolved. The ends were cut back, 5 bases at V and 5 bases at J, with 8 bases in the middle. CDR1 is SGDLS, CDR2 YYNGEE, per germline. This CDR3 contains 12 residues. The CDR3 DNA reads TGTGCCAGCAGTTATCACGACAATGAGCAGTTCTTC. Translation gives CASSYHDNEQFF. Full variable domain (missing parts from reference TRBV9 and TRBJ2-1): DSGVTQTPKHLITATGQRVTLRCSPRSGDLSVYWYQQSLDQGLQFLIQYYNGEERAKGNILERFSAQQFPDLHSELNLSSLELGDSALYFCASSYHDNEQFFGPGTRLTVL.